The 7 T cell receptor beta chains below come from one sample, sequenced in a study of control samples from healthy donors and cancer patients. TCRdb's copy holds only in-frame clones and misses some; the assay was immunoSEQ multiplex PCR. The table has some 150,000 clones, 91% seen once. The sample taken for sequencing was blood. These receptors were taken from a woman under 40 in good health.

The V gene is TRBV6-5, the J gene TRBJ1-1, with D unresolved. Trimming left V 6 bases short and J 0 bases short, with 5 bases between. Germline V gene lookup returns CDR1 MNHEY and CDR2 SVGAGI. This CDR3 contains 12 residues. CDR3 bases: TGTGCCAGCAGAAAAATGAACACTGAAGCTTTCTTT. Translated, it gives CASRKMNTEAFF.

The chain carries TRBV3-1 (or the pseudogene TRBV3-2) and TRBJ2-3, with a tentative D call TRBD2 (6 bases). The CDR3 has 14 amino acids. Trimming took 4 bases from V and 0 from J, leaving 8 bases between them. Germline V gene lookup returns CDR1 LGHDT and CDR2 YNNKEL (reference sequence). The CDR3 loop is CASSRSGSTDTQYF. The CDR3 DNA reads TGTGCCAGCAGCCGCAGCGGGAGCACAGATACGCAGTATTTT.

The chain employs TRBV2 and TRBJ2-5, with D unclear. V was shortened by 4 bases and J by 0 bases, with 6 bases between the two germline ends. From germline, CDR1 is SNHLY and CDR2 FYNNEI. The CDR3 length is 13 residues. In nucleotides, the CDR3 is TGTGCCAGCAGTGGGCACAACCAAGAGACCCAGTACTTC. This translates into CASSGHNQETQYF.

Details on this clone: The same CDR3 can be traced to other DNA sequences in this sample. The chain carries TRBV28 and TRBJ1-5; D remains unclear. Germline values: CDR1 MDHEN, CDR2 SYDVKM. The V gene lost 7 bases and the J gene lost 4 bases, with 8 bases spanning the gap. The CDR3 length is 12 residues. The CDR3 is CASKALNQPQHF. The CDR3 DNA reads TGTGCCAGCAAGGCTTTGAATCAGCCCCAGCATTTT.

CDR3: CASSLGLAGELFF. The DNA for the CDR3 is TGTGCCAGCAGCTTAGGGCTAGCCGGGGAGCTGTTTTTT. The chain joins TRBV7-2 to TRBJ2-2; the D is unclear. The CDR3 extends over 13 amino acids. V lost 1 base and J lost 6, with 6 bases in between. The V gene's germline CDR1 is SGHTA and CDR2 FQGNSA.

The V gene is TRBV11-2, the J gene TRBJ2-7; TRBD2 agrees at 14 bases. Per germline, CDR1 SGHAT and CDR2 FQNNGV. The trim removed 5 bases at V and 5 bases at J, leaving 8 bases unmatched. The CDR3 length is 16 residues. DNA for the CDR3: TGTGCCAGCAGCACTAGATCGACTAGCGGGAGGGACGAGCAGTACTTC. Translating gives CASSTRSTSGRDEQYF.

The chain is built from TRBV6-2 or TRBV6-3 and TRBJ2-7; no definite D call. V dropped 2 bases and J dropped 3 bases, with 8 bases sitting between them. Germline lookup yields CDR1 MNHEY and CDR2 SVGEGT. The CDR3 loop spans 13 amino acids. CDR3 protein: CASSYPPSYEQYF. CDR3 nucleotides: TGTGCCAGCAGTTACCCCCCCAGCTACGAGCAGTACTTC.